The table lists the clone carrying this TCR beta chain with a count of one. The data stem from a study of blood T cell repertoires in COVID-19. About the study: Samples representing acute and convalescent COVID-19 were sourced from the United States, Italy and Spain. T cells, B-cell-depleted T cells, or PBMCs provided the cDNA or gDNA that served as material.

Original data processing: Reference gene primer amplification gave nucleated cell count estimates. Method: immunoSEQ multiplex PCR; TCRdb's copy keeps in-frame clones and lacks some. V and J calls and clone size come straight from that table; D and trimming were deduced from the DNA. The data hold about 280,000 clones, with 88% observed a single time. The germline V gene has CDR1 SGHDT and CDR2 YYEEEE. CDR3 length equals 14 residues. Losses at the gene ends were 5 bases for V and 7 bases for J; bases not matched to a gene: 10. The J gene is TRBJ1-2, the V gene TRBV5-6; 8 bases align to TRBD1. This sequence originates from a man between 18 and 35 years old with active or convalescent COVID-19. The sequenced sample consisted of peripheral blood. CDR3 loop: CASSTDRAPGGYTF. DNA for the CDR3: TGTGCCAGCAGTACGGACAGGGCGCCTGGTGGCTACACCTTC.